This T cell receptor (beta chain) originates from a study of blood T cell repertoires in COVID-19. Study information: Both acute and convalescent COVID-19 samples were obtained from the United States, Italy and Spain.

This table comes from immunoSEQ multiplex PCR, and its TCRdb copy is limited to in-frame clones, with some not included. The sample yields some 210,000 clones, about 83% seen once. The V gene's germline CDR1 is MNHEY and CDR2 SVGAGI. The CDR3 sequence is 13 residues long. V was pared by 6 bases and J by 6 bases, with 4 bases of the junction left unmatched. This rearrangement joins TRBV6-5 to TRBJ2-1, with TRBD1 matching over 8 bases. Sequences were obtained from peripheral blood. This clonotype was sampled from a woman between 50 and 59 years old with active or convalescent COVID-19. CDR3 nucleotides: TGTGCCAGCAGAAGAGGGACAGGCAATGAGCAGTTCTTC. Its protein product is CASRRGTGNEQFF.